The clone carrying this T cell receptor beta chain occurred a few times. Antigen specificity is unknown. TCRdb re-called the 5' RACE reads through MiXCR, storing one row per CDR3 protein. Of 650,000 to 800,000 distinct CDR3 sequences listed, 15% to 20% are singletons. The data were taken from a study of CD8 T cells in ankylosing spondylitis. The length of the CDR3 is 15 residues. Trimming at V came to 3 bases and at J to 4 bases, leaving 8 bases not matched to a gene. Germline lookup yields CDR1 SQVTM and CDR2 ANQGSEA. Whole-study findings and limits: Ankylosing spondylitis blood seemed to carry a telltale TCR beta motif made of seven or eight highly homologous variants.

The source material was blood, either unsorted or a sorted T cell fraction (not recorded which). The V gene is TRBV29-1, the J gene TRBJ2-2; 7 positions agree with TRBD2. The clonotype comes from a male donor with ankylosing spondylitis. In nucleotides, the CDR3 is TGCAGCGTTGAGGTGCGGGAGAGGTTCACCGGGGAGCTGTTTTTT. This codes for CSVEVRERFTGELFF.